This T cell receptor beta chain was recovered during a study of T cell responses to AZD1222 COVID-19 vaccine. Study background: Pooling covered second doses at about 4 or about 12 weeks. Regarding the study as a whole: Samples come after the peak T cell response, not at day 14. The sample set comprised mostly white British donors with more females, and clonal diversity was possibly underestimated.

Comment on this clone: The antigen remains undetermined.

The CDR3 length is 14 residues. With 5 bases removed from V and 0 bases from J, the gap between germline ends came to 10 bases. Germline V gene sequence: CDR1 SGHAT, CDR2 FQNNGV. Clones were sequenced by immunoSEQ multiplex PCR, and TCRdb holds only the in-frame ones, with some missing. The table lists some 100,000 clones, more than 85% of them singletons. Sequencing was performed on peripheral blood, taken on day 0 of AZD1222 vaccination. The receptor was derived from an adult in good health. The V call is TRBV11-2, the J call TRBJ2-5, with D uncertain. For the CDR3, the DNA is TGTGCCAGCAGCCCGGGTCTACACCAAGAGACCCAGTACTTC. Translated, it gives CASSPGLHQETQYF. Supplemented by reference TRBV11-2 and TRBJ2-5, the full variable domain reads EAGVAQSPRYKIIEKRQSVAFWCNPISGHATLYWYQQILGQGPKLLIQFQNNGVVDDSQLPKDRFSAERLKGVDSTLKIQPAKLEDSAVYLCASSPGLHQETQYFGPGTRLLVL.